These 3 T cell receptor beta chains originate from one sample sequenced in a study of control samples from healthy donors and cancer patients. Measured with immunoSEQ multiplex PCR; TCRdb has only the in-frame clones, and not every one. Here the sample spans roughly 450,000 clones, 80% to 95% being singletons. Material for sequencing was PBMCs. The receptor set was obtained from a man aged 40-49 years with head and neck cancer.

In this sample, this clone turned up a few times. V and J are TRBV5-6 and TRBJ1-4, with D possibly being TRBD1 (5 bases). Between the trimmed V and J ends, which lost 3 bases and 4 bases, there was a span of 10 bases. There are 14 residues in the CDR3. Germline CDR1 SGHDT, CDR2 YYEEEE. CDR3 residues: CASSSTVINEKLFF. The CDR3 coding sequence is TGTGCCAGCAGCTCGACAGTGATTAATGAAAAACTGTTTTTT.

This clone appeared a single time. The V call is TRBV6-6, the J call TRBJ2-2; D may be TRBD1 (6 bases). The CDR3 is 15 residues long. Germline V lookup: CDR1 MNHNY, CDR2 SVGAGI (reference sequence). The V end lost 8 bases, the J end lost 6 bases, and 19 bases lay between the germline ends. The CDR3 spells CASSSGQGKSGELFF. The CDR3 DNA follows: TGTGCCAGCTCCTCCGGTCAGGGGAAGTCCGGGGAGCTGTTTTTT.

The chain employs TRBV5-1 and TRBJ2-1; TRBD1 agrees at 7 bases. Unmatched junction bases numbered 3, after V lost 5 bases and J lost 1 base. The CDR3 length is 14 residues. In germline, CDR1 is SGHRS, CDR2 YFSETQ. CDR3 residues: CASRRDSSYNEQFF. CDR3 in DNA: TGCGCCAGCAGAAGGGACAGTTCCTACAATGAGCAGTTCTTC.